This is a list of T cell receptor beta chains from one sample in a study of CD8+CD57+ T cells in acquired aplastic anemia. TCRdb recomputed calls from the reads with MiXCR, one row per CDR3 protein. The sample lists 150,000 to 200,000 distinct CDR3 sequences, under 70% seen once, with approximately 44% in the top ten. Sequenced input: sorted CD4+, CD8+, or CD8+CD57+ T cells (not recorded which) from PBMCs. Source of these receptors: a human donor with severe aplastic anemia or a healthy control (not recorded which). The conserved cysteine and the conserved F or W are not part of the CDR3 here. The order of the fields is V gene, D gene, CDR3 protein. D genes are given only for firm matches.

>TRBV29-1|.
SSFVYGAYEQY
>TRBV7-9|TRBD1
ASSLARGPNSPLH
>TRBV7-9|.
ASSLAPGYT
>TRBV2|.
ASSGWGVSSYEQY
>TRBV5-4|.
ASSFKGYSYEQY
>TRBV20-1|TRBD2
SASRGLAESYEQY
>TRBV20-1|.
SASTRGASTDTQY
>TRBV10-3|TRBD2
AISFTSAPQY
>TRBV19|.
ATATPYRSEQY
>TRBV7-8|TRBD2
ASSLGASGGYNEQF
>TRBV2|.
ASSVSGSYNEQF
>TRBV7-2|.
ASSLRAVQNTEAF
>TRBV7-6|.
ASSLTSSAGEQY
>TRBV7-9|TRBD1
ASSLAPGQGNQPQH
>TRBV7-9|.
ASSATGGDTQY
>TRBV7-9|.
ASSLTAGNTIY
>TRBV20-1|.
SARADGGQQY
>TRBV7-8|.
ASSFSGGLYNEQF
>TRBV7-7|TRBD2
ASSLRLAGVEEQY
>TRBV7-4|TRBD1
ASSLRQGDGYT
>TRBV20-1|TRBD2
SAIPGTSGYNEQF
>TRBV7-2|.
ASSLREGSNQPQH
>TRBV19|.
ASSSPVGELF
>TRBV5-4|.
ASSLAEQETQY
>TRBV20-1|.
SASVWPDGNTIY
>TRBV29-1|.
SVEGGTSYNEQF
>TRBV10-3|.
ASKGGTFQPQH
>TRBV19|TRBD1
ASRGTGGTEAF
>TRBV7-9|.
ASSQGGGPGNTIY
>TRBV5-8|TRBD1
ASSLDRGNGEQF
>TRBV7-3|TRBD1
ASSLHRGVSPLH
>TRBV10-3|.
AIREERVAQY
>TRBV14|.
ASSPVHTGELF
>TRBV7-3|TRBD1
ASSLGQGSSPLH
>TRBV10-2|TRBD2
ASSESLAGGPKYEQY
>TRBV20-1|.
SATPFGANVLT
>TRBV15|.
ATSRVGTSTGYT
>TRBV29-1|TRBD1
SVLGTGIPLAQY
>TRBV9|.
ASSVGPLVQGEAF
>TRBV20-1|.
SARIPRSSTDTQY
>TRBV6-4|.
ARTSPGRANTEAF
>TRBV12-3/TRBV12-4|.
ASRAEAGITEAF
>TRBV19|TRBD1
ASRTYDRGSTEAF
>TRBV7-3|.
ASSSTPNTGELF